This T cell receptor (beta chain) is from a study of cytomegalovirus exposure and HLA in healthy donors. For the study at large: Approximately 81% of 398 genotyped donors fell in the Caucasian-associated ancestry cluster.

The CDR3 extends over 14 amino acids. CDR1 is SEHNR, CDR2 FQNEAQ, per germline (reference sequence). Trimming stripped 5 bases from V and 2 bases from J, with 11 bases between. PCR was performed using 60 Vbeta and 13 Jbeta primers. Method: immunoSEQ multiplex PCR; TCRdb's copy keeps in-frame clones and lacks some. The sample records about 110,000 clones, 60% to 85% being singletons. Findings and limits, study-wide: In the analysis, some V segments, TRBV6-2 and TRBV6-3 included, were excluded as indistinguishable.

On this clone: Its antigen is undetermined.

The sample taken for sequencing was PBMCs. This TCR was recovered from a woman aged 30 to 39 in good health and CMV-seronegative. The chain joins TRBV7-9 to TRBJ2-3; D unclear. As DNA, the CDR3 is TGTGCCAGCAGCCTACCTCCCAACACAGATACGCAGTATTTT. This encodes CASSLPPNTDTQYF.